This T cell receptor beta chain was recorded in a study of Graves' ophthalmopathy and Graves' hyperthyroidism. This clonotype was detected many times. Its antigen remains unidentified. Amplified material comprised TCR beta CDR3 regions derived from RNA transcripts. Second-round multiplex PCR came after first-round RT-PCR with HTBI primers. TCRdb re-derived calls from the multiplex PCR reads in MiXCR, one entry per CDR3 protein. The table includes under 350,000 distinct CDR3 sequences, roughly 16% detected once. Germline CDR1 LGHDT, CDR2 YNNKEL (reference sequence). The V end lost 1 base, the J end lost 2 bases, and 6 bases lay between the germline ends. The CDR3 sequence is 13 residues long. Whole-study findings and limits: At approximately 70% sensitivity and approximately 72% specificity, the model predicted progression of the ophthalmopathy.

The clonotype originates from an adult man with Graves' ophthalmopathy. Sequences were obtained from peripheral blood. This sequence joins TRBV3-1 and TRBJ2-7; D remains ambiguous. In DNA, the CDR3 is TGTGCCAGCAGCCAAGGGGTGGCCTACGAGCAGTACTTC. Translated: CASSQGVAYEQYF.